The 14 T cell receptor beta chains given below trace back to one sample, sequenced in a study of OX40 agonist ivuxolimab in advanced cancers. TCRdb's table, derived via immunoSEQ multiplex PCR, lists solely in-frame clones and lacks some. The sample includes 45,000 to 65,000 clones, about 87% seen only once; the top ten take around 1.8%. The starting material was CD4+ or CD8+ T cells sorted from blood, obtained in a trial of the OX40 agonist ivuxolimab. The receptor set was obtained from an adult with an advanced solid tumor such as melanoma, head and neck, liver or kidney cancer.

This clone was observed a handful of times. V usage is TRBV7-2 and J usage is TRBJ2-1; 9 positions agree with TRBD1. This CDR3 spans 16 amino acids. Per germline, CDR1 SGHTA and CDR2 FQGNSA. The trim removed 4 bases at V and 7 bases at J, leaving 11 bases unmatched. The CDR3 loop reads CASSSQTGGGLNEQFF. The CDR3, as DNA: TGTGCCAGCAGCTCGCAGACAGGGGGTGGCCTAAATGAGCAGTTCTTC.

The genes are TRBV7-2 and TRBJ2-5; 12 nucleotides agree with TRBD1. V was pared by 5 bases and J by 4 bases, with 5 bases of the junction left unmatched. Germline CDR1 reads SGHTA; CDR2 reads FQGNSA. This CDR3 is 15 amino acids long. This CDR3 reads CASSARDRGPETQYF. CDR3 bases: TGTGCCAGCAGCGCCCGGGACAGGGGGCCAGAGACCCAGTACTTC.

This chain connects TRBV28 to TRBJ2-4; TRBD2 aligns across 8 bases. The CDR3 runs to 16 residues. Germline-derived CDR1 and CDR2 are MDHEN and SYDVKM. Trimming took 5 bases from V and 3 from J; bases not matched to a gene: 9. In DNA form, the CDR3 reads TGTGCCAGCAGTCTTAGCGGGGCGGGCGACAAAAACATTCAGTACTTC. It specifies CASSLSGAGDKNIQYF.

To note about this clone: The same CDR3 can be traced to other DNA sequences in this sample. The chain joins TRBV28 to TRBJ2-7, with 8 bases fitting TRBD1. The V gene end was trimmed by 2 bases and the J gene end by 6 bases; junction bases not matched to a gene: 24. The CDR3 has 20 amino acids. CDR1 is MDHEN, CDR2 SYDVKM, per germline. The CDR3 DNA is TGTGCCAGCAGTTTAGATTCGGGTGGGGCAGGGGGCGGAGTGGGAGGCGAGCAGTACTTC. It specifies CASSLDSGGAGGGVGGEQYF.

The rearrangement links TRBV15 to TRBJ1-3; no reliable D call. CDR1 is LNHNV and CDR2 is YYDKDF in the germline V gene (reference sequence). V lost 0 bases and J lost 9, with 9 bases in between. CDR3 length: 13 residues. The CDR3 sequence: CATSRDESGTIYF. The CDR3 DNA reads TGTGCCACCAGCAGAGATGAATCCGGCACCATATATTTT.

The rearrangement joins TRBV2 to TRBJ1-2; D possibly corresponds to TRBD1 (5 bases). Germline CDR1 SNHLY, CDR2 FYNNEI. CDR3 size: 13 residues. V was trimmed by 6 bases and J by 5 bases, leaving 13 bases between them. The CDR3 nucleotides are TGTGCCAGCAGGGCCGACAGTTTTTATGGCTACACCTTC. Translated, it gives CASRADSFYGYTF.

The genes are TRBV25-1 and TRBJ1-2; D gene ambiguous. Between the trimmed V and J ends, which lost 2 bases and 4 bases, there was a span of 5 bases. CDR1 and CDR2 (germline): MGHDK, SYGVNS. The CDR3 totals 12 residues. DNA for the CDR3: TGTGCCAGCAGTGAAGATCGCTATGGCTACACCTTC. Encoded protein: CASSEDRYGYTF.

The gene calls are TRBV19 and TRBJ2-1, with a possible D match to TRBD2 (6 bases). This CDR3 contains 16 residues. The germline CDR1 and CDR2 sequences are LNHDA and SQIVND (reference sequence). Trimming cost V 4 bases and J 3 bases, with 16 bases left between them. CDR3 sequence reads: CASSTRGTVGYNEQFF. CDR3 in DNA: TGTGCCAGTAGTACCCGGGGGACGGTGGGCTACAATGAGCAGTTCTTC.

The V and J genes are TRBV30 and TRBJ1-3; 7 nucleotides align to TRBD1. This CDR3 has 17 residues. Germline V gene data show CDR1 as GTSNPN and CDR2 as SVGIG (reference sequence). The V segment lost 1 base and the J segment 2 bases; nucleotides outside the gene matches: 11. The CDR3 sequence: CAWSGGGAGPTGNTIYF. CDR3 bases: TGTGCCTGGAGTGGAGGGGGCGCGGGTCCAACTGGAAACACCATATATTTT.

In this sample, this clone turned up once. The V call is TRBV19, the J call TRBJ1-5; D is undetermined. From germline, CDR1 is LNHDA and CDR2 SQIVND (reference sequence). V lost 5 bases and J lost 5, with 10 bases in between. This CDR3 has 13 residues. The CDR3 region has the DNA TGTGCCAGTAGTGAAGATGTGGATCAGCCCCAGCATTTT. Encoded protein: CASSEDVDQPQHF.

This clone turned up a few times. In DNA, the CDR3 is TGTGCCAGCAGACTTGAAATGATAGGAACCGGGGAGCTGTTTTTT. It encodes CASRLEMIGTGELFF. V is TRBV28 and J is TRBJ2-2; D is unclear. This CDR3 comprises 15 residues. Germline CDR1 is MDHEN and CDR2 is SYDVKM. Trimming took off 6 bases at V and 5 bases at J, with 16 bases between the two ends.

The table lists this clone with a count of one. This chain joins TRBV6-1 and TRBJ2-7, with 10 bases identical to TRBD1. The V segment lost 7 bases and the J segment 4 bases; nucleotides outside the gene matches: 7. Per germline, CDR1 MNHNS and CDR2 SASEGT. The CDR3 covers 14 residues. The CDR3 here is CASTPGTGDYEQYV. The CDR3 nucleotides read TGTGCCAGCACTCCCGGGACAGGGGATTACGAGCAGTACGTC.

V gene TRBV7-9 combines with J gene TRBJ2-1; D is unresolved. Germline-derived CDR1 and CDR2 are SEHNR and FQNEAQ (reference sequence). Trimming cost V 1 base and J 9 bases, with 7 bases left between them. The CDR3 sequence is 12 residues long. This CDR3 reads CASSLESGEQFF. The CDR3 bases are TGTGCCAGCAGCTTAGAGTCGGGTGAGCAGTTCTTC.

The rearrangement joins TRBV10-2 to TRBJ1-5, with TRBD1 matching 7 bases. This CDR3 contains 14 residues. J gave up 4 bases and V 7 bases, and 7 bases lay outside the gene matches. Looked up from germline, CDR1 is WSHSY and CDR2 is SAAADI. This chain's CDR3 is CASKETGENQPQHF. CDR3 nucleotides: TGCGCCAGCAAAGAAACAGGGGAGAATCAGCCCCAGCATTTT.